The source of this TCR beta chain is a study of identifying expanded T cells in peripheral blood (dated by TCRdb to about 2019). For the study in its entirety: Separate aliquots of the same genomic DNA pool were sequenced to produce technical replicates, and four replicates were compared in pairs.

Trimming takes 2 bases from V and 4 bases from J, and the germline ends sit 9 bases apart. From the germline V gene, CDR1 is SGHDT and CDR2 is YYEEEE. The CDR3 has 14 amino acids, counting the end cysteine and phenylalanine. Left in the record is the CDR3 DNA by itself, 42 bases read in frame from the first base. During the collection period, no infections or other immune events were recorded for the healthy donors. Time-dependent variance in a beta-binomial model of T-cell clone differential abundance was calibrated using healthy-donor blood repertoires as a training cohort. There were some ten healthy donors in the training cohort, of whom 3 were female and 7 were male. On average the donors were about 40 years old, and their ages spanned about 29 to 65 years. Whole blood, obtained from a commercial supplier, was collected from each healthy donor at three time points spaced around 13 days apart. For immunosequencing, genomic DNA was extracted from unsorted whole blood.

A remark on this clone: The antigen this receptor binds is unknown. The record has no base qualities; no much larger clone is one base away.

The full study reports these points: Approximately 1.2 differentially abundant clones were flagged by the binomial model between technical replicates, whereas about 17 and 20 were flagged over roughly two weeks and four weeks, respectively. Across all healthy-donor time intervals, the beta-binomial model significantly cut both the number of clones called differentially abundant and the false-positive rate. For all healthy donors, the variance in clone template counts between approximately 2-week samples rose significantly as total template count increased. It was expected by the authors that biological variance in healthy repertoires might increase further over much longer intervals, such as months to years.

TCRbeta CDR3 regions were profiled by bias-controlled multiplex PCR amplification of genomic DNA with the immunoSEQ Assay. The authors processed their data as follows. To quantify the absolute abundance of each unique TCRbeta CDR3 region, the sequences were collapsed and filtered. Differential abundance was assessed using a binomial (Fisher-equivalent) model and a beta-binomial model in which time-dependent variance fitted from healthy donors was added. Clones with fewer than 5 combined templates were removed, and a clone was called differentially abundant if the clone's Benjamini-Hochberg FDR was below 0.01. The form v = (b*log(k)+a)^2 was used to model beta-binomial variance as a function of total template count across the two samples. Here the immuneACCESS table is served through TCRdb, limited to in-frame sequences with V and J called. Missing clones are a known gap in these copies; in checked studies unresolved V genes cover under half, and the rest lacks a known reason. That table furnishes V, J and clone size, whereas the DNA furnished D and trimming. This sample has roughly 100,000 clones in its table, and 88% of those were observed once. Of the sample, roughly 14% falls within the top ten clones.

The receptor's source is a person aged 18 to 75 in good health. Sequencing was performed on blood. Recombination joined TRBV5-6 with TRBJ2-2; a tentative D match to TRBD2 spans 5 bases. CDR3 loop: CASSFGAGTGELFF. The nucleotides are TGTGCCAGCAGCTTTGGTGCGGGCACCGGGGAGCTGTTTTTT.